This T cell receptor (beta chain) was recorded in a study of CD8 T cells in ankylosing spondylitis. Study-wide results and limits: Ankylosing spondylitis blood appeared to be characterized by a TCR beta motif of under 10 highly homologous variants. Researchers report that disease-linked clones proved CD8+ and relatively rare in peripheral blood.

The CDR3 contains 13 residues. In germline, CDR1 is SGHVS, CDR2 FQNEAQ. V shed 1 base and J shed 3 bases, with 7 bases lying between them. A note on this clonotype: What it binds is not known.

Each CDR3 protein gets one entry after TCRdb re-called the 5' RACE reads with MiXCR. The table has hundreds of thousands of distinct CDR3 sequences, 12% seen once. This clonotype was obtained from a male donor with ankylosing spondylitis. The V gene is TRBV7-8, the J gene TRBJ2-7; D remains ambiguous. Sequenced material: blood, either unsorted or a sorted T cell fraction (not recorded which). The CDR3 spells CASSLVQDYEQYF. CDR3 nucleotides: TGTGCCAGCAGCTTAGTTCAGGACTACGAGCAGTACTTC. The full variable domain, its missing parts supplied by reference TRBV7-8 and TRBJ2-7, is GAGVSQSPRYKVAKRGQDVALRCDPISGHVSLFWYQQALGQGPEFLTYFQNEAQLDKSGLPSDRFFAERPEGSVSTLKIQRTQQEDSAVYLCASSLVQDYEQYFGPGTRLTVT.